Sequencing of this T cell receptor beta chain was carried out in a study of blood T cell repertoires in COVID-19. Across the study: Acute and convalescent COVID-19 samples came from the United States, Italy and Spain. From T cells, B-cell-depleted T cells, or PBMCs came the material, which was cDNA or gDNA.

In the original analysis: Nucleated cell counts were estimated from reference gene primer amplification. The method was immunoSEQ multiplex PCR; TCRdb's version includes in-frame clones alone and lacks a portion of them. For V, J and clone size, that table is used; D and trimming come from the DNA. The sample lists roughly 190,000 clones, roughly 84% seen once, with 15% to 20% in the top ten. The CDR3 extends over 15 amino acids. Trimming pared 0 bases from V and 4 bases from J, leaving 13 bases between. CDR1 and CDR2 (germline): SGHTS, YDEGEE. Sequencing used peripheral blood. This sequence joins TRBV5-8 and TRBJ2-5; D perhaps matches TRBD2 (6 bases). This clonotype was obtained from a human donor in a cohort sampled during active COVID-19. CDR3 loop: CASSLDLGLRETQYF. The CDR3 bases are TGTGCCAGCAGCTTGGACTTGGGACTCAGAGAGACCCAGTACTTC.